These 23 T cell receptor beta chains were sequenced from one sample in a study of a mutant IDH1 vaccine in newly diagnosed glioma. Produced via immunoSEQ multiplex PCR; TCRdb's table is partial and in-frame only. Among approximately 12,000 clones listed, about 81% were seen once. Their cognate antigens are unknown. As to time point: week 47, end of study. The content of each vaccine dose was 300 ug of mutant IDH1 20-mer peptide, and topical imiquimod accompanied it. This specimen was PBMCs, taken from a glioma patient whose treatment included an IDH1 peptide vaccine. These receptors all stem from a young man with glioma.

This sequence joins TRBV6-1 and TRBJ1-4; TRBD1 might be the D (5 bases). Germline V gene sequence: CDR1 MNHNS, CDR2 SASEGT. The CDR3 has 16 residues. V was pared by 3 bases and J by 4 bases, with 15 bases between. The CDR3 DNA is TGTGCCAGCAGTGAGAGACCGGGACGGAGTAATGAAAAACTGTTTTTT. Translating it yields CASSERPGRSNEKLFF.

The chain combines TRBV18 with TRBJ2-5; TRBD1 might be the D (5 bases). CDR1 and CDR2 (germline): KGHSH, LQKENI. The germline V and J ends were trimmed by 1 base and 3 bases, with 9 bases remaining between them. This CDR3 region has 14 residues. The CDR3 DNA sequence: TGTGCCAGCTCACCACGTGACAGCGAAGAGACCCAGTACTTC. Protein product: CASSPRDSEETQYF.

The chain employs TRBV14 and TRBJ2-1; no clear D. V was cut by 6 bases and J by 0 bases, with 6 bases left in between. The CDR3 spans 13 residues. CDR1 and CDR2 from the germline V gene are SGHDN and FVKESK. As DNA, the CDR3 is TGTGCCAGCAGAAAAGCCTCCTACAATGAGCAGTTCTTC. Protein sequence: CASRKASYNEQFF.

The chain employs TRBV7-6 and TRBJ2-2, with D unclear. The V end was cut by 0 bases, the J end by 2 bases, with 4 bases between. The CDR3 has 14 amino acids. Germline CDR1 reads SGHVS; CDR2 reads FNYEAQ. The DNA of the CDR3 is TGTGCCAGCAGCTTAGCGCGTAACACCGGGGAGCTGTTTTTT. The encoded protein is CASSLARNTGELFF.

V and J are TRBV5-1 and TRBJ1-3; D might be TRBD1 (5 bases). Germline V gives CDR1 SGHRS, CDR2 YFSETQ. CDR3 size: 15 residues. The V end lost 6 bases, the J end lost 3 bases, and 16 bases lay between the germline ends. The CDR3 DNA sequence: TGCGCCAGCACCGACCCAGGGTTCGGTGGAAACACCATATATTTT. Protein sequence: CASTDPGFGGNTIYF.

The chain uses TRBV5-1 and TRBJ2-7; D is unresolved. CDR1 SGHRS and CDR2 YFSETQ come from the germline V gene. The CDR3 is made up of 15 amino acids. The V end was cut by 3 bases, the J end by 1 base, with 14 bases between. CDR3 in DNA: TGCGCCAGCAGCTCGACCCCGACCGGGTCCTACGAGCAGTACTTC. Translation gives CASSSTPTGSYEQYF.

The count of this clone is one. This chain joins TRBV5-4 and TRBJ2-2, with D possibly called TRBD1 or TRBD2 (6 bases each). The germline V gene has CDR1 SGHNT and CDR2 YYREEE (reference sequence). Trimming took 0 bases from V and 5 from J, leaving 14 bases between them. CDR3 length: 16 amino acids. The CDR3 nucleotides are TGTGCCAGCAGCTTGGACAGGGAGGTTGGTACCGGGGAGCTGTTTTTT. It is translated as CASSLDREVGTGELFF. Full variable domain (rest looked up from reference TRBV5-4 and TRBJ2-2): ETGVTQSPTHLIKTRGQQVTLRCSSQSGHNTVSWYQQALGQGPQFIFQYYREEENGRGNFPPRFSGLQFPNYSSELNVNALELDDSALYLCASSLDREVGTGELFFGEGSRLTVL.

This chain joins TRBV6-1 and TRBJ1-2, with D maybe TRBD1 (5 bases). The CDR3 has 14 residues. The germline V gene has CDR1 MNHNS and CDR2 SASEGT. V gave up 6 bases and J gave up 0 bases, with 11 bases separating them. The CDR3 reads CASRGETANYGYTF. The CDR3 nucleotides are TGTGCCAGCAGGGGGGAAACAGCTAACTATGGCTACACCTTC.

The chain links TRBV4-1 to TRBJ2-5; D uncertain. Looked up from germline, CDR1 is MGHRA and CDR2 is YSYEKL. The V gene lost 1 base and the J gene lost 7 bases, with 10 bases spanning the gap. The CDR3 totals 13 residues. CDR3 sequence (DNA): TGCGCCAGCAGCCAAGGAGAGGCTGCGACCCAGTACTTC. Protein: CASSQGEAATQYF.

The rearrangement links TRBV11-3 to TRBJ2-7; 9 bases map to TRBD1. Germline V gene data show CDR1 as SGHNT and CDR2 as YENEEA. The CDR3 runs to 15 residues. Unmatched junction bases numbered 10, after V lost 5 bases and J lost 5 bases. In DNA, the CDR3 is TGTGCCAGCAGCCAGACGGGACAGGGTTTCCACGAGCAGTACTTC. This encodes CASSQTGQGFHEQYF. Filled out from reference TRBV11-3 and TRBJ2-7, the complete variable domain reads EAGVVQSPRYKIIEKKQPVAFWCNPISGHNTLYWYLQNLGQGPELLIRYENEEAVDDSQLPKDRFSAERLKGVDSTLKIQPAELGDSAVYLCASSQTGQGFHEQYFGPGTRLTVT.

The chain uses TRBV11-1 and TRBJ2-2; 11 bases line up with TRBD1. The CDR3 runs 18 residues. The germline V gene has CDR1 SGHAT and CDR2 FQDESV (reference sequence). Losses at the gene ends were 0 bases for V and 4 bases for J; bases not matched to a gene: 7. The CDR3 DNA reads TGTGCCAGCAGCTTAGCGGGACAGGGGGTTCCTGGCACCGGGGAGCTGTTTTTT. Translated, it gives CASSLAGQGVPGTGELFF.

The chain has TRBV25-1 and TRBJ2-7, with 8 positions matching TRBD1. Germline V gene sequence: CDR1 MGHDK, CDR2 SYGVNS. The CDR3 is 14 amino acids. With V trimmed by 7 bases and J by 1 base, 6 bases remained unmatched. In nucleotides, the CDR3 is TGTGCCAGCACCCGACAGGGGCCTTCCTACGAGCAGTACTTC. It is translated as CASTRQGPSYEQYF.

V gene TRBV10-3 combines with J gene TRBJ2-3, with D perhaps TRBD2 (5 bases). Germline lookup yields CDR1 ENHRY and CDR2 SYGVKD. The germline V and J ends were trimmed by 7 bases and 0 bases, with 11 bases remaining between them. The CDR3 spans 14 residues. CDR3 bases: TGTGCCATCAAAAGCGGACCTAGCACAGATACGCAGTATTTT. It yields the protein CAIKSGPSTDTQYF.

As to this clone: In the same sample, other DNA sequences code for this CDR3. The rearrangement joins TRBV30 to TRBJ1-2; no clear D gene. CDR1 is GTSNPN and CDR2 is SVGIG in the germline V gene (reference sequence). Trimming cost V 2 bases and J 2 bases, with 15 bases left between them. The CDR3 is 15 residues long. The CDR3, as DNA: TGTGCCTGGAGTCCCCCGGTGATAGGCAACTATGGCTACACCTTC. This gives the protein CAWSPPVIGNYGYTF. Supplemented by reference TRBV30 and TRBJ1-2, the full variable domain reads SQTIHQWPATLVQPVGSPLSLECTVEGTSNPNLYWYRQAAGRGLQLLFYSVGIGQISSEVPQNLSASRPQDRQFILSSKKLLLSDSGFYLCAWSPPVIGNYGYTFGSGTRLTVV.

The CDR3 reads CASSPEGSGRSAYEQYF. CDR3 coding DNA: TGCGCCAGCAGCCCCGAGGGGAGCGGGAGGAGCGCCTACGAGCAGTACTTC. This chain joins TRBV5-1 and TRBJ2-7; TRBD2 agrees at 9 bases. From germline, CDR1 is SGHRS and CDR2 YFSETQ. J gave up 2 bases and V 4 bases, and 13 bases lay outside the gene matches. This CDR3 contains 17 residues.

The chain joins TRBV5-4 to TRBJ2-7, with 7 bases identical to TRBD1. Unmatched junction bases numbered 5, after V lost 0 bases and J lost 2 bases. The CDR3 totals 15 residues. Germline-derived CDR1 and CDR2 are SGHNT and YYREEE (reference sequence). The CDR3 region has the DNA TGTGCCAGCAGCTTGGGGAGAGGGGGCACCTACGAGCAGTACTTC. Translation: CASSLGRGGTYEQYF.

This rearrangement joins TRBV5-1 to TRBJ2-3; the D gene is possibly TRBD2 (5 bases). Between the trimmed V and J ends, which lost 4 bases and 0 bases, there was a span of 12 bases. The CDR3 contains 15 residues. The germline V gene has CDR1 SGHRS and CDR2 YFSETQ. DNA of the CDR3: TGCGCCAGCAGCCCAGCGGACCCTAGCACAGATACGCAGTATTTT. It codes for CASSPADPSTDTQYF.

V usage is TRBV18 and J usage is TRBJ1-5; 8 nucleotides match TRBD1. Germline-derived CDR1 and CDR2 are KGHSH and LQKENI. The length of the CDR3 is 14 residues. J was trimmed by 5 bases and V by 3 bases; bases with no gene match: 3. This chain's CDR3 is CASSPMDRDQPQHF. The CDR3 region has the DNA TGTGCCAGCTCACCGATGGACAGGGATCAGCCCCAGCATTTT.

The chain joins TRBV29-1 to TRBJ2-3, with 8 bases identical to TRBD1. V shed 4 bases, J shed 11 bases, and the junction held 11 bases outside the gene matches. CDR3 length: 13 residues. The germline V gene encodes CDR1 SQVTM and CDR2 ANQGSEA. DNA of the CDR3: TGCAGCGTTGTTGGACAGGGCACAGATTGGCAGTATTTT. The encoded protein is CSVVGQGTDWQYF.

The table lists this clone with a few counts. The CDR3 DNA reads as TGTGCCAGCAGCCTCCAGGAAACTGAAGCTTTCTTT. It specifies CASSLQETEAFF. V usage is TRBV7-9 and J usage is TRBJ1-1; D not resolved. CDR3 length equals 12 residues. Per germline, CDR1 SEHNR and CDR2 FQNEAQ (reference sequence). Trimming removed 5 bases at V and 5 bases at J, with 9 bases between.

The gene calls are TRBV30 and TRBJ2-7; weak D call: TRBD2 (5 bases). The length of the CDR3 is 12 residues. Trimming took off 0 bases at V and 4 bases at J, with 7 bases between the two ends. From germline, CDR1 is GTSNPN and CDR2 SVGIG (reference sequence). DNA of the CDR3: TGTGCCTGGAGTGTACGACTATACGAGCAGTACTTC. Encoded protein: CAWSVRLYEQYF.

The gene calls are TRBV7-2 and TRBJ2-3, with a tentative D call TRBD2 (6 bases). V dropped 3 bases and J dropped 4 bases, with 11 bases sitting between them. This CDR3 region has 14 residues. Germline values: CDR1 SGHTA, CDR2 FQGNSA. CDR3 sequence: CASSLKAGPDTQYF. The CDR3 DNA reads TGTGCCAGCAGCTTGAAAGCGGGCCCAGATACGCAGTATTTT.

This clone has only one observation. The CDR3 region is CASSYVQGQGSSGANVLTF. As DNA, the CDR3 is TGCGCCAGCAGCTACGTCCAAGGACAGGGAAGCTCTGGGGCCAACGTCCTGACTTTC. This chain connects TRBV5-1 to TRBJ2-6; 8 bases line up with TRBD1. In germline, CDR1 is SGHRS, CDR2 YFSETQ. This CDR3 has 19 residues. J gave up 0 bases and V 3 bases, and 11 bases lay outside the gene matches.